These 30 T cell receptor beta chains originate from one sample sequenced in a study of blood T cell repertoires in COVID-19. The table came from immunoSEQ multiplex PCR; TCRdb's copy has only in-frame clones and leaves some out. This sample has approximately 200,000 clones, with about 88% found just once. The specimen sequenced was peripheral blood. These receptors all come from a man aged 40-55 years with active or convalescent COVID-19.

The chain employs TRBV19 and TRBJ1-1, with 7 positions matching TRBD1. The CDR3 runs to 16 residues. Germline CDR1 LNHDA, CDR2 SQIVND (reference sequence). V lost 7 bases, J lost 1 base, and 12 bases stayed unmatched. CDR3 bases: TGTGCCAGTAAAAAGGGGGCACACAGTTGGAACACTGAAGCTTTCTTT. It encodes CASKKGAHSWNTEAFF.

Written as DNA, the CDR3 is TGTGCCAGCAGTCCCCTTAGCCCAGATACGCAGTATTTT. The encoded protein is CASSPLSPDTQYF. J is TRBJ2-3 and V is TRBV28, with D unclear. The CDR3 is 13 residues long. CDR1 MDHEN and CDR2 SYDVKM come from the germline V gene. Deletions cut 5 bases from V and 4 bases from J, with 10 bases between. Supplemented by reference TRBV28 and TRBJ2-3, the full variable domain reads DVKVTQSSRYLVKRTGEKVFLECVQDMDHENMFWYRQDPGLGLRLIYFSYDVKMKEKGDIPEGYSVSREKKERFSLILESASTNQTSMYLCASSPLSPDTQYFGPGTRLTVL.

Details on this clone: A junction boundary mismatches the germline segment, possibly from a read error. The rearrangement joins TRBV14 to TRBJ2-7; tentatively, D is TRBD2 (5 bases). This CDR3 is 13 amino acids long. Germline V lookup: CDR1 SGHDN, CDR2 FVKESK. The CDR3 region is CASSPPDSDEQYF. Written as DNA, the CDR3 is TGTGCCAGCAGCCCCCCGGACTCCGACGAGCAGTACTTC.

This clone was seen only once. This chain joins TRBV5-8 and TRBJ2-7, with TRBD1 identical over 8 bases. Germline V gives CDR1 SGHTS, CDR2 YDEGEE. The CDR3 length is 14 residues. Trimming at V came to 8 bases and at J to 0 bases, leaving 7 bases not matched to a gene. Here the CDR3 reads CASIKQGVSYEQYF. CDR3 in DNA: TGTGCCAGTATAAAACAGGGGGTCTCCTACGAGCAGTACTTC.

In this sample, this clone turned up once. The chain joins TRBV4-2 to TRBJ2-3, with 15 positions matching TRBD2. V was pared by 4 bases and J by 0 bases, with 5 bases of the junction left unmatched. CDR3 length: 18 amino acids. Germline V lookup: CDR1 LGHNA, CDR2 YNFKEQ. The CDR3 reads CASSPGLAGGDSTDTQYF. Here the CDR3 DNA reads TGTGCCAGCAGCCCAGGACTAGCGGGGGGGGATAGCACAGATACGCAGTATTTT.

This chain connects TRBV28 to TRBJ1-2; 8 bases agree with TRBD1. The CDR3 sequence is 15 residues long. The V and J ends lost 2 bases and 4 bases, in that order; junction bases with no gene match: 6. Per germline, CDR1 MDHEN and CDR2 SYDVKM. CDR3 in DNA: TGTGCCAGCAGTTTAACCGGACAGGGCATCTATGGCTACACCTTC. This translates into CASSLTGQGIYGYTF.

The CDR3, as DNA: TGTGCCAGCAGTTTTGTAGAAGCGGGAGGGCCGCGAGATACGCAGTATTTT. Its protein is CASSFVEAGGPRDTQYF. This sequence joins TRBV28 and TRBJ2-3; 10 bases agree with TRBD2. This CDR3 is built from 17 residues. Germline V gene sequence: CDR1 MDHEN, CDR2 SYDVKM. The V and J ends lost 3 bases and 5 bases, in that order; junction bases with no gene match: 11.

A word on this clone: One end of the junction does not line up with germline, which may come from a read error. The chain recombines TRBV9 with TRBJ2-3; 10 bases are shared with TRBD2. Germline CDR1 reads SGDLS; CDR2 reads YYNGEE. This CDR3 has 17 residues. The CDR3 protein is CASSVVNPSGSKDTQYF. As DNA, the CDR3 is TGTGCCAGCAGCGTAGTAAACCCTAGCGGGAGCAAAGATACGCAGTATTTT.

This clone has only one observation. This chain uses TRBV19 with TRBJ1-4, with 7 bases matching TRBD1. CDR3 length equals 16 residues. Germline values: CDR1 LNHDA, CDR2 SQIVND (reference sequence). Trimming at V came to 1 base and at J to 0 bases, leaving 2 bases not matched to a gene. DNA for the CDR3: TGTGCCAGTAGTATAGGCGGGACAGCAACTAATGAAAAACTGTTTTTT. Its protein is CASSIGGTATNEKLFF.

CDR3 bases: TGTGCCAGTAGTATAGGAGAAGCCGGCTACACCTTC. Its protein is CASSIGEAGYTF. The chain combines TRBV19 with TRBJ1-2; D gene uncertain. Between the trimmed V and J ends, which lost 1 base and 8 bases, there was a span of 8 bases. The CDR3 runs to 12 residues. The germline V gene encodes CDR1 LNHDA and CDR2 SQIVND (reference sequence).

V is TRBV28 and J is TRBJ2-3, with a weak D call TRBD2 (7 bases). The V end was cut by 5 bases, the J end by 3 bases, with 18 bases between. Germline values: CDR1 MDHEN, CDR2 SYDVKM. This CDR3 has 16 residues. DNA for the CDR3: TGTGCCAGCAGTGCACAGCGGGACACTACAACAGATACGCAGTATTTT. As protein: CASSAQRDTTTDTQYF.

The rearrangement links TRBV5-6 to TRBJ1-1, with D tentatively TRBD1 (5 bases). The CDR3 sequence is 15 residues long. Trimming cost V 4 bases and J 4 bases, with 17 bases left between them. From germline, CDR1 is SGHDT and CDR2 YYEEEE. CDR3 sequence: CASSRLAGRATEAFF. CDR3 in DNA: TGTGCCAGCAGCCGTTTGGCAGGGAGGGCCACTGAAGCTTTCTTT.

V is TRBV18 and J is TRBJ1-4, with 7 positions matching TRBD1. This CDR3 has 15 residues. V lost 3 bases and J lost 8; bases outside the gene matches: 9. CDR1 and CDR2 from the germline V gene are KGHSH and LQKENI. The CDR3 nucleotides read TGTGCCAGCTCACCCCCCCGACAGGGTCGGGAAAAACTGTTTTTT. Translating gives CASSPPRQGREKLFF.

CDR3 amino acids: CATSGQGAGNQPQHF. The CDR3 DNA sequence: TGTGCCACCAGTGGACAGGGGGCAGGCAATCAGCCCCAGCATTTT. The chain employs TRBV24-1 and TRBJ1-5, with 10 bases identical to TRBD1. CDR1 and CDR2 (germline): KGHDR, SFDVKD. V gave up 5 bases and J gave up 2 bases; unmatched junction bases: 2. The CDR3 is 15 amino acids.

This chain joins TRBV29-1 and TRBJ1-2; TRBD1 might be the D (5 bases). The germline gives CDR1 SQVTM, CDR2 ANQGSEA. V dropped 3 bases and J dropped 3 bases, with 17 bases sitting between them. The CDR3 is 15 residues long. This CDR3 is CSVDSPPRDDYGYTF. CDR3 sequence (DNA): TGCAGCGTTGATAGTCCCCCCAGGGATGACTATGGCTACACCTTC.

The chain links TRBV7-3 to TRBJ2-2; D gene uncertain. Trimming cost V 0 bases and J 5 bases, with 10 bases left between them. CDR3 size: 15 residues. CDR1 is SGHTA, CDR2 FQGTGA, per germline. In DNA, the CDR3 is TGTGCCAGCAGCTTAACGGGCGCCCCGACCGGGGAGCTGTTTTTT. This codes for CASSLTGAPTGELFF.

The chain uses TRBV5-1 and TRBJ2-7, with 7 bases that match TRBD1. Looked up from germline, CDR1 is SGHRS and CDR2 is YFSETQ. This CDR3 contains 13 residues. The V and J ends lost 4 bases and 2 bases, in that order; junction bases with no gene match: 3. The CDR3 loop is CASSVDRAYEQYF. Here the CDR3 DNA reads TGCGCCAGCAGCGTAGACAGGGCCTACGAGCAGTACTTC.

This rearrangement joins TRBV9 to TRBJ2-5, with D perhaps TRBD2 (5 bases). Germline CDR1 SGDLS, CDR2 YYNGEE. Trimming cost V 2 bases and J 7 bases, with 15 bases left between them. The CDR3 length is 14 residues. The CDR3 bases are TGTGCCAGCAGCGTCCGGACTGAAGGAGGGACCCAGTACTTC. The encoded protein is CASSVRTEGGTQYF.

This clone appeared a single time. CDR3 residues: CASSLARAGAAVDEQFF. The CDR3 bases are TGCGCCAGCAGCTTGGCCAGGGCGGGAGCAGCTGTAGATGAGCAGTTCTTC. This chain links TRBV5-1 with TRBJ2-1, with TRBD2 identical over 7 bases. The ends lost 0 bases at V and 8 bases at J; junction bases unmatched: 14. CDR3 length: 17 residues. CDR1 is SGHRS, CDR2 YFSETQ, per germline.

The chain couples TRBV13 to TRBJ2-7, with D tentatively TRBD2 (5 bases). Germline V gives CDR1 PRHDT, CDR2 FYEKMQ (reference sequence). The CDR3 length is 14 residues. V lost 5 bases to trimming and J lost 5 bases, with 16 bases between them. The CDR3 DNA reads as TGTGCCAGCAGCCGACGGGGTAGCTTCGACGAGCAGTACTTC. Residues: CASSRRGSFDEQYF. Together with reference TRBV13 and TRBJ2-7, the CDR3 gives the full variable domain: AAGVIQSPRHLIKEKRETATLKCYPIPRHDTVYWYQQGPGQDPQFLISFYEKMQSDKGSIPDRFSAQQFSDYHSELNMSSLELGDSALYFCASSRRGSFDEQYFGPGTRLTVT.

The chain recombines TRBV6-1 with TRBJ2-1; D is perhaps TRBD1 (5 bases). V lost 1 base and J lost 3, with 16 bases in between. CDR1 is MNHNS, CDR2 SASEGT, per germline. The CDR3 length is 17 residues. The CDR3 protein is CASSEEGARSLYNEQFF. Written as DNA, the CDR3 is TGTGCCAGCAGTGAAGAAGGGGCCAGGAGCCTCTACAATGAGCAGTTCTTC.

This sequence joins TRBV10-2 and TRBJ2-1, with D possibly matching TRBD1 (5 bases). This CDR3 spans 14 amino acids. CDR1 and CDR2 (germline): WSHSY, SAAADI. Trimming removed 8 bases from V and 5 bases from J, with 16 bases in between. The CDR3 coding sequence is TGCGCCAGCGGGGCCCTCCTAGGGAACAATGAGCAGTTCTTC. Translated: CASGALLGNNEQFF.

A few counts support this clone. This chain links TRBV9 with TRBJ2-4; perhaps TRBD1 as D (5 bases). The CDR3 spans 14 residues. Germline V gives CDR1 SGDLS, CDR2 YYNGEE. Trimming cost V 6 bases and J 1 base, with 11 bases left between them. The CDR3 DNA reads TGTGCCAGCAATTCGAAGGGGGCCAAAAACATTCAGTACTTC. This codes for CASNSKGAKNIQYF.

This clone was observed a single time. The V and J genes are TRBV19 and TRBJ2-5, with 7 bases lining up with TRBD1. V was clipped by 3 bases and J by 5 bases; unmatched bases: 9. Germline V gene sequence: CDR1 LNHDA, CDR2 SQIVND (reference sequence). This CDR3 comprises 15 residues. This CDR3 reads CASSIGQGVDETQYF. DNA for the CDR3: TGTGCCAGTAGTATTGGCCAGGGGGTAGATGAGACCCAGTACTTC.

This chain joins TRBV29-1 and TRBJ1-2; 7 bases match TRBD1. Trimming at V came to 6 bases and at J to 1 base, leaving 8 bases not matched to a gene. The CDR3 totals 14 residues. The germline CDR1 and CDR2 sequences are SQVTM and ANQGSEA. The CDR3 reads CSVARDRSNYGYTF. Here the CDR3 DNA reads TGCAGCGTCGCCCGGGACAGAAGTAACTATGGCTACACCTTC.

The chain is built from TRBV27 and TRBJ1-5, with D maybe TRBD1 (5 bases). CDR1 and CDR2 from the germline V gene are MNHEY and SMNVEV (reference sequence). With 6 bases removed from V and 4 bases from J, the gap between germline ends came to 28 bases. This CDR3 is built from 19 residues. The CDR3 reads CASSRSLIEGGVSNQPQHF. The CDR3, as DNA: TGTGCCAGCAGCCGGTCGCTGATCGAAGGAGGGGTCAGTAATCAGCCCCAGCATTTT.

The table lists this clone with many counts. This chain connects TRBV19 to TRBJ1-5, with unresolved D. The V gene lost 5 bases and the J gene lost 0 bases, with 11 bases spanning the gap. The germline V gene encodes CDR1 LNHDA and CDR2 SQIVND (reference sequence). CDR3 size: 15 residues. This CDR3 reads CASSWSRYSNQPQHF. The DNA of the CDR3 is TGTGCCAGTAGTTGGTCTAGGTATAGCAATCAGCCCCAGCATTTT. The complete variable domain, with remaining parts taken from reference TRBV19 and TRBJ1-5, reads DGGITQSPKYLFRKEGQNVTLSCEQNLNHDAMYWYRQDPGQGLRLIYYSQIVNDFQKGDIAEGYSVSREKKESFPLTVTSAQKNPTAFYLCASSWSRYSNQPQHFGDGTRLSIL.

The CDR3 bases are TGTGCCAGCAGCGTAGTGGGACAGGGGCATACTGAAGCTTTCTTT. This gives the protein CASSVVGQGHTEAFF. The chain carries TRBV9 and TRBJ1-1; TRBD1 aligns across 10 bases. V lost 0 bases to trimming and J lost 5 bases; unmatched junction nucleotides: 4. Germline CDR1 is SGDLS and CDR2 is YYNGEE. The CDR3 is made up of 15 amino acids.

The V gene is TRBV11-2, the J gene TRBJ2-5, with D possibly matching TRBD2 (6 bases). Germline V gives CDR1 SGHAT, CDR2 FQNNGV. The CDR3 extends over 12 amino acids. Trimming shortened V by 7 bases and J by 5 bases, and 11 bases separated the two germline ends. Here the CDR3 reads CASTIAVETQYF. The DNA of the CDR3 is TGTGCCAGCACCATAGCGGTGGAGACCCAGTACTTC. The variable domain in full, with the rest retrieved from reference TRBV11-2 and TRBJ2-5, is EAGVAQSPRYKIIEKRQSVAFWCNPISGHATLYWYQQILGQGPKLLIQFQNNGVVDDSQLPKDRFSAERLKGVDSTLKIQPAKLEDSAVYLCASTIAVETQYFGPGTRLLVL.

CDR3 in DNA: TGCAGCGTCCGGGCCGGGACACTGAACACTGAAGCTTTCTTT. It translates to CSVRAGTLNTEAFF. The chain recombines TRBV29-1 with TRBJ1-1; D perhaps matches TRBD1 (6 bases). V lost 6 bases and J lost 0, with 14 bases in between. The CDR3 covers 14 residues. The germline V gene has CDR1 SQVTM and CDR2 ANQGSEA.